This T cell receptor (beta chain) was identified during a study of T cells in Graves' hyperthyroidism and ophthalmopathy. Notes on the study in general: A model of 13 V-J features distinguished ophthalmopathy from stable hyperthyroidism. Prediction of ophthalmopathy progression came a median approximately 6 months pre-onset.

The V gene lost 5 bases and the J gene lost 2 bases, with 13 bases spanning the gap. The CDR3 has 14 amino acids. Germline assignment: CDR1 SEHNR and CDR2 FQNEAQ (reference sequence). The source material, RNA transcripts, was used to amplify TCR beta CDR3 regions. First-round RT-PCR of the TCR CDR3 relied on the HTBI primer set. Via MiXCR, TCRdb re-called the multiplex PCR reads, giving one row per CDR3 protein. The sample records under 400,000 distinct CDR3 sequences, 15% to 18% being singletons. As regards this clonotype: Its cognate antigen is unknown.

The chain is built from TRBV7-9 and TRBJ2-7, with D perhaps TRBD1 (8 bases). This clonotype was sampled from a woman between 18 and 29 years old with Graves' hyperthyroidism that later progressed to Graves' ophthalmopathy. Input material: blood. CDR3 in DNA: TGTGCCAGCAGCGTACAGGGGGGGCCCTACGAGCAGTACTTC. Translation: CASSVQGGPYEQYF.